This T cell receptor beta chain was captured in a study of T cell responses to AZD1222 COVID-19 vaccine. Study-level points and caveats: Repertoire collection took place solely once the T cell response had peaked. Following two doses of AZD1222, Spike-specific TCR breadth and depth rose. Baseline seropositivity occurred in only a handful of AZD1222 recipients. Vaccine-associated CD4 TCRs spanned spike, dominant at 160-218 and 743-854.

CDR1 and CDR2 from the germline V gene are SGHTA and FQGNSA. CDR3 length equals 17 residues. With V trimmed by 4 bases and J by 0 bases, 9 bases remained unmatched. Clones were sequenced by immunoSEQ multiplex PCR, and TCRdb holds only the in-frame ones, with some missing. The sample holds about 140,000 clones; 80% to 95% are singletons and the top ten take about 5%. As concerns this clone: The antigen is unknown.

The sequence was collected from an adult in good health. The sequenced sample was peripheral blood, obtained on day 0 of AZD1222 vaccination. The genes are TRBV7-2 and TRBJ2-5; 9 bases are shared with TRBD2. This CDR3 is CASSSMRLAGNQETQYF. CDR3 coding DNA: TGTGCCAGCAGCTCAATGAGGCTAGCGGGGAACCAAGAGACCCAGTACTTC.